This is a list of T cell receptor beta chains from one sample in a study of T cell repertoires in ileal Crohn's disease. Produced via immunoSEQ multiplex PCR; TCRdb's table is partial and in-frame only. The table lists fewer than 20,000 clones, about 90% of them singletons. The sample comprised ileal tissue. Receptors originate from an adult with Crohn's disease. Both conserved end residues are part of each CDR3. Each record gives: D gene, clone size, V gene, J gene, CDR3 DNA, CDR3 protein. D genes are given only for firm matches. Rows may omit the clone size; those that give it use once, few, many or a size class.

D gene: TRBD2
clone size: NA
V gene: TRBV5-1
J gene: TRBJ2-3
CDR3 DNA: TGCGCCAGCAGATGGGCGGGAGAGGCTACAGATACGCAGTATTTT
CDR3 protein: CASRWAGEATDTQYF

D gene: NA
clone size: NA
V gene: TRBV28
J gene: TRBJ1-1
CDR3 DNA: TGTGCCAGCAGTTCGGACAGGAACACTGAAGCTTTCTTT
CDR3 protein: CASSSDRNTEAFF

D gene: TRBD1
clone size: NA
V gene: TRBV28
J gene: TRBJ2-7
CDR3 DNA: TGTGCCAGTCGACAGGGAAGCTACGAGCAGTACTTC
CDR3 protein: CASRQGSYEQYF

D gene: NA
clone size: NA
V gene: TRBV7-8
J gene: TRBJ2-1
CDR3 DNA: TGTGCCAGCAGCTCGGGATTGTACAATGAGCAGTTCTTC
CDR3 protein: CASSSGLYNEQFF

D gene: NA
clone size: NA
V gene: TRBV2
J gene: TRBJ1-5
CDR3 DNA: TGTGCCAGCACAGTCGATAGCAATCAGCCCCAGCATTTT
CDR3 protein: CASTVDSNQPQHF

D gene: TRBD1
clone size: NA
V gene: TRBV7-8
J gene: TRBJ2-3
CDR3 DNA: TGTGCCAGCAGCGACAGGGCAACCCTGGCGACAGATACGCAGTATTTT
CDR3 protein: CASSDRATLATDTQYF

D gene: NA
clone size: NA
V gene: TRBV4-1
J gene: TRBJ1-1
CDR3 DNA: TGCGCCAGCAGCCAAGGACAGGCAGCTTTCTTT
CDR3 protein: CASSQGQAAFF

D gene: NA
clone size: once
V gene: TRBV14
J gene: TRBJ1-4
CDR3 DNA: TGTGCCAGCAGTGTAACAGGGCTGGGGGAAAAACTGTTTTTT
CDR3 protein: CASSVTGLGEKLFF

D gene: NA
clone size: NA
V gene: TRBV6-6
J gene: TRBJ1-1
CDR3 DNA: TGTGCCAGCAGTTCTCAGGGGAACACTGAAGCTTTCTTT
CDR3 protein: CASSSQGNTEAFF

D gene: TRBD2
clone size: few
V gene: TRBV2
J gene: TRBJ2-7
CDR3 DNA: TGTGCCAGCAGTACGGAAGCTAGCGGGAGAGGTGGGGGTTATTTCGAGCAGTACTTC
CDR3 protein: CASSTEASGRGGGYFEQYF

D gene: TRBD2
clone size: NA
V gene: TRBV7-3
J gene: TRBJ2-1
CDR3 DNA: TGTGCCAGCAGCCCAGCGGGAAATTACAATGAGCAGTTCTTC
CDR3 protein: CASSPAGNYNEQFF

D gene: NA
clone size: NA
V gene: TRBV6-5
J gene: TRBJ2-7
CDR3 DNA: TGTGCCAGCAGTTACTCGGTTGGTTCTGCGTACGAGCAGTACTTC
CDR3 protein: CASSYSVGSAYEQYF

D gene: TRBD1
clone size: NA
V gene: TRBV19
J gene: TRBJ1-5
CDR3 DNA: TGTGCCAGTAGTTCTGACAGGGTATATCAGCCCCAGCATTTT
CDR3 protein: CASSSDRVYQPQHF

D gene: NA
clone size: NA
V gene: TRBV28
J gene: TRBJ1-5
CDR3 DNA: TGTGCCAGCCTCCCCGGTCCCAGGGTCAATCAGCCCCAGCATTTT
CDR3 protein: CASLPGPRVNQPQHF

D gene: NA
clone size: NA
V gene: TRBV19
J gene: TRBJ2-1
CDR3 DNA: TGTGCCAGTAGTATAGAATTGACCAGGGATGATGAGCAGTTCTTC
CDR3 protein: CASSIELTRDDEQFF

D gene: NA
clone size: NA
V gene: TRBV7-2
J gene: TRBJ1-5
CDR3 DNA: TGTGCCAGCAGCTTTTCGGGGCCCCAGCATTTT
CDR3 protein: CASSFSGPQHF

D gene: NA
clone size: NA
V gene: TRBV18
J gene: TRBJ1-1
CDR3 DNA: TGTGCCAGCTCAGCCTGGGGGGGTTTAACACTGAACACTGAAGCTTTCTTT
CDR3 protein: CASSAWGGLTLNTEAFF

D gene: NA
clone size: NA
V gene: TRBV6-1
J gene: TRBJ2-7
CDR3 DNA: TGTGCCAGCAGTGCTAGACAGGCCCTCGGGCACGAGCAGTACTTC
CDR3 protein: CASSARQALGHEQYF

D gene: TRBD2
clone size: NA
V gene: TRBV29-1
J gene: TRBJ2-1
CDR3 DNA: TGCAGCGTTGATTTTAGCGGGACCAATGAGCAGTTCTTC
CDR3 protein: CSVDFSGTNEQFF

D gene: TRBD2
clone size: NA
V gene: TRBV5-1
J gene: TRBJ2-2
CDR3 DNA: TGCGCCAGCAGCTTGGGGAATAGCGGGAGTCTCGGGGAGCTGTTTTTT
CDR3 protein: CASSLGNSGSLGELFF

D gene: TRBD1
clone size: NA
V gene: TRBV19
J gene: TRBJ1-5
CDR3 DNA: TGTGCCAGTAGTAAAGACAGGGGCAATCAGCCCCAGCATTTT
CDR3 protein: CASSKDRGNQPQHF

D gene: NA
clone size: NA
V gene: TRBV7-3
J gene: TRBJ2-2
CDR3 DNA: TGTGCCAGCAGCTTAACATCGTCCCTAGCAACCGGGGAGCTGTTTTTT
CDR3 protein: CASSLTSSLATGELFF

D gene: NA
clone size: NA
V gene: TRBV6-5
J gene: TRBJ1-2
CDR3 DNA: TGTGCCAGCAGTTATGGGCACTATGGCTACACCTTC
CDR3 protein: CASSYGHYGYTF

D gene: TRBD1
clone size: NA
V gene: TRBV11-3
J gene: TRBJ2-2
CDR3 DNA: TGTGCCAGCAGCTTCGGACAGGGTAATGCCGGGGAGCTGTTTTTT
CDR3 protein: CASSFGQGNAGELFF